These 16 T cell receptor beta chains were all obtained from the same sample, sequenced in a study of OX40 agonist ivuxolimab in advanced cancers. Libraries were prepared by immunoSEQ multiplex PCR; TCRdb keeps only in-frame clonotypes and omits some of them. The sample has some 40,000 clones, about four fifths seen once. This specimen was CD4+ or CD8+ T cells sorted from blood, taken in a trial of the OX40 agonist ivuxolimab. These receptors were taken from an adult with an advanced solid tumor such as melanoma, head and neck, liver or kidney cancer.

This clone was found once. This rearrangement joins TRBV29-1 to TRBJ2-5; TRBD1 matches 8 bases. Germline V lookup: CDR1 SQVTM, CDR2 ANQGSEA. CDR3 length equals 13 residues. Unmatched junction bases numbered 6, after V lost 7 bases and J lost 2 bases. The CDR3 sequence: CSGTRQGQETQYF. The DNA of the CDR3 is TGCAGCGGAACCCGACAGGGGCAAGAGACCCAGTACTTC.

The sample holds one count of this clone. The V gene is TRBV14, the J gene TRBJ1-3; D not resolved. Germline V gene data show CDR1 as SGHDN and CDR2 as FVKESK. V shed 6 bases and J shed 0 bases, with 15 bases lying between them. The CDR3 totals 16 residues. DNA of the CDR3: TGTGCCAGCAGTCCGTTCGGGTGGAGCTCTGGAAACACCATATATTTT. Residues: CASSPFGWSSGNTIYF.

In regard to this clone: One end of the junction is discordant with germline, which a read error may explain. The chain has TRBV7-7 and TRBJ2-5; D unclear. This CDR3 region has 12 residues. Germline-derived CDR1 and CDR2 are SSHAT and FNYEAQ (reference sequence). CDR3 bases: TGTGCTAGCAGCAGGATTGGTGAGGCCCAGTACTTC. Translation gives CASSRIGEAQYF.

V and J are TRBV6-5 and TRBJ1-6; TRBD1 is a possible D gene (5 bases). The CDR3 runs to 13 residues. Trimming cost V 6 bases and J 6 bases, with 9 bases left between them. Germline V CDR1 and CDR2: MNHEY, SVGAGI. The CDR3 DNA sequence: TGTGCCAGCAGCGGGGGGGGTAATTCACCCCTCCACTTT. Translating it yields CASSGGGNSPLHF.

The genes are TRBV5-5 and TRBJ1-1; D gene unclear. V was shortened by 0 bases and J by 0 bases, with 6 bases between the two germline ends. Germline values: CDR1 SGHKS, CDR2 YYEKEE (reference sequence). The CDR3 is made up of 14 amino acids. The CDR3 loop reads CASSLGLLNTEAFF. The DNA of the CDR3 is TGTGCCAGCAGCTTGGGGCTACTGAACACTGAAGCTTTCTTT.

A single count supports this clone. J is TRBJ2-1 and V is TRBV7-3; 8 bases map to TRBD1. The V gene's germline CDR1 is SGHTA and CDR2 FQGTGA. This CDR3 is built from 14 residues. Unmatched junction bases numbered 6, after V lost 5 bases and J lost 6 bases. CDR3 DNA: TGTGCCAGCAGCAGAACAGGGGGAATCAATGAGCAGTTCTTC. Protein product: CASSRTGGINEQFF.

The chain has TRBV2 and TRBJ2-3; maybe TRBD2 (7 bases). Germline lookup yields CDR1 SNHLY and CDR2 FYNNEI. This CDR3 comprises 14 residues. V dropped 6 bases and J dropped 4 bases, with 14 bases sitting between them. This CDR3 is CASRIRGAADTQYF. Written as DNA, the CDR3 is TGTGCCAGCAGGATACGGGGGGCGGCAGATACGCAGTATTTT.

This chain links TRBV9 with TRBJ2-2; no clear D gene. Germline CDR1 and CDR2: SGDLS and YYNGEE. Trimming took 1 base from V and 4 from J, leaving 11 bases between them. This CDR3 has 15 residues. CDR3 residues: CASSVMGSSTGELFF. The CDR3, as DNA: TGTGCCAGCAGCGTAATGGGAAGCAGCACCGGGGAGCTGTTTTTT.

The CDR3 nucleotides are TGTGCCAGCAGCGCGGCCAGGGAGAGGTCCTCCCCGGGAGAGAACACTGAAGCTTTCTTT. Translated, it gives CASSAARERSSPGENTEAFF. The chain carries TRBV5-4 and TRBJ1-1; D might be TRBD1 (5 bases). V gave up 4 bases and J gave up 1 base, with 29 bases separating them. This CDR3 is 20 amino acids long. Germline values: CDR1 SGHNT, CDR2 YYREEE (reference sequence).

The chain links TRBV18 to TRBJ1-6; D is unclear. The germline V and J ends were trimmed by 4 bases and 6 bases, with 16 bases remaining between them. CDR1 and CDR2 from the germline V gene are KGHSH and LQKENI. There are 16 residues in the CDR3. In DNA form, the CDR3 reads TGTGCCAGCTCACTATACGGCGGAAGGGCTAATTCACCCCTCCACTTT. This sequence encodes CASSLYGGRANSPLHF.

This chain links TRBV19 with TRBJ2-2; the D gene is possibly TRBD2 (5 bases). Deletions cut 7 bases from V and 6 bases from J, with 12 bases between. CDR1 LNHDA and CDR2 SQIVND come from the germline V gene (reference sequence). This CDR3 comprises 13 residues. The CDR3 protein is CASTLEPAGELFF. In DNA form, the CDR3 reads TGTGCCAGTACACTAGAGCCTGCCGGGGAGCTGTTTTTT.

This chain uses TRBV19 with TRBJ2-3, with 7 bases aligning to TRBD1. CDR1 and CDR2 from the germline V gene are LNHDA and SQIVND (reference sequence). This CDR3 spans 14 amino acids. Trimming took 3 bases from V and 3 from J; bases not matched to a gene: 3. CDR3 coding DNA: TGTGCCAGTAGTATCTCCAGGGGGACAGATACGCAGTATTTT. It encodes CASSISRGTDTQYF.

CDR3 amino acids: CASRTSDRVLYEQYF. CDR3 bases: TGTGCCAGCAGAACATCGGACAGGGTGTTGTACGAGCAGTACTTC. The genes are TRBV6-5 and TRBJ2-7; TRBD1 aligns across 8 bases. The germline V gene encodes CDR1 MNHEY and CDR2 SVGAGI. CDR3 size: 15 residues. Trimming cost V 6 bases and J 4 bases; bases outside gene matches: 11.

The CDR3 here is CASSIITPEWGGLNEQFF. The CDR3 DNA is TGTGCCAGTAGTATTATTACCCCGGAGTGGGGGGGCCTAAATGAGCAGTTCTTC. The chain employs TRBV19 and TRBJ2-1, with D perhaps TRBD2 (7 bases). Germline loops: CDR1 LNHDA, CDR2 SQIVND (reference sequence). The CDR3 loop spans 18 amino acids. V was clipped by 3 bases and J by 7 bases, with 25 bases between them. Together with reference TRBV19 and TRBJ2-1, the CDR3 gives the full variable domain: DGGITQSPKYLFRKEGQNVTLSCEQNLNHDAMYWYRQDPGQGLRLIYYSQIVNDFQKGDIAEGYSVSREKKESFPLTVTSAQKNPTAFYLCASSIITPEWGGLNEQFFGPGTRLTVL.

The table lists this clone with a few counts. The chain is built from TRBV11-2 and TRBJ2-3; no firm D call. From germline, CDR1 is SGHAT and CDR2 FQNNGV. The CDR3 spans 15 residues. V was cut by 5 bases and J by 3 bases, with 15 bases left in between. CDR3 in DNA: TGTGCCAGCAGCCTAACGAGAACCCTTACAGATACGCAGTATTTT. This codes for CASSLTRTLTDTQYF. Complete variable domain (other parts from reference TRBV11-2 and TRBJ2-3): EAGVAQSPRYKIIEKRQSVAFWCNPISGHATLYWYQQILGQGPKLLIQFQNNGVVDDSQLPKDRFSAERLKGVDSTLKIQPAKLEDSAVYLCASSLTRTLTDTQYFGPGTRLTVL.

This chain connects TRBV5-1 to TRBJ2-5, with D possibly being TRBD1 (6 bases). The CDR3 consists of 14 residues. CDR1 and CDR2 from the germline V gene are SGHRS and YFSETQ. The V end lost 0 bases, the J end lost 1 base, and 7 bases lay between the germline ends. The CDR3 is CASSLGQVQETQYF. In DNA, the CDR3 is TGCGCCAGCAGCTTGGGACAGGTCCAAGAGACCCAGTACTTC.